This T cell receptor (beta chain) was recovered during a study of T cells in Graves' hyperthyroidism and ophthalmopathy. Looking at the study overall: It was at initial diagnosis, before any treatment, that peripheral blood was collected. Overall study findings and caveats: Most clonotypes expanded in thyroid above 0.001 were likewise present in blood. Patients with ophthalmopathy were separated from those with stable hyperthyroidism by a 13 V-J model. The model foresaw ophthalmopathy a median roughly 6 months prior to onset.

This clonotype was seen many times. Its antigen is still unknown. The TCR beta CDR3 regions underwent amplification using RNA transcripts as the source. First-round RT-PCR of the TCR CDR3 relied on the HTBI primer set. MiXCR was run by TCRdb on the multiplex PCR reads, yielding one entry per CDR3 protein. The table includes fewer than 700,000 distinct CDR3 sequences, roughly a sixth detected once. The CDR3 totals 13 residues. V was pared by 2 bases and J by 6 bases, with 11 bases between. This sequence originates from a woman aged 18-29 years with Graves' ophthalmopathy. J is TRBJ2-7 and V is TRBV12-3 or TRBV12-4; D may be TRBD1 (5 bases). The sequenced sample was blood. Here the CDR3 reads CASSLSFRAEQYF. The CDR3 DNA is TGTGCCAGCAGTTTAAGCTTCAGGGCCGAGCAGTACTTC.